In this sample, the clone carrying this T cell receptor (beta chain) turned up a few times. These data originate in a study of T-cell reconstitution after alpha-beta-depleted transplantation in children. For TCRbeta, the library was prepared with unique molecular identifiers. TCRdb reprocessed the PCR reads via MiXCR and lists one record per CDR3 protein. The sample has 500,000 to 600,000 distinct CDR3 sequences, around 18% seen once; the top ten hold 3% to 3.5%. The input for sequencing was PBMCs from the stem cell graft donor, taken from the stem cell graft. The TCR comes from a human donor who donated a stem cell graft to a child with acute lymphoblastic leukemia.

The CDR3 coding sequence is TGTGCCAGCAGTTCAAGACAGGGTGGGCATTCACCCCTCCACTTT. Protein product: CASSSRQGGHSPLHF. The gene calls are TRBV12-3 or TRBV12-4 and TRBJ1-6; 7 bases align to TRBD1. V shed 4 bases, J shed 8 bases, and the junction held 8 bases outside the gene matches. The CDR3 totals 15 residues.